The present T cell receptor beta chain was sequenced within a study of regulatory T cells in long-lasting Graves disease (dated by TCRdb to the early 2020s). Context from the whole study: Newly diagnosed Graves' disease patients had taken antithyroid drugs for less than 3 months. Patients with persistent Graves' disease were compared with patients with newly diagnosed Graves' disease using TCR sequencing and RNA sequencing of peripheral blood. The study was conducted in China and was registered as a clinical trial. A total of around 35 samples underwent TCR sequencing: about 13 from persistent and about 20 from newly diagnosed Graves' disease patients.

The receptor library was made with multiplex PCR. The data were produced on an Illumina HiSeq 4000. TCR beta libraries were built with iRepertoire HTBI primers and Arm-PCR amplification of CDR3 regions. PCR products were gel purified before sequencing. The original methods were these. Across samples, approximately 68 TRBV and 13 to 15 TRBJ segments were identified and used for gene usage analysis of CDR3 amino acid clonotypes. Filtered high-quality paired reads were merged into contigs using COPE and FqMerger. BLAST was used to align contigs to IMGT TRBV, TRBD and TRBJ reference genes, with CDR3 defined following IMGT. Any clonotype with a frequency above 0.1% was counted as a highly expanded clone. Repertoire diversity was measured by Shannon entropy, and V-J evenness by the Gini coefficient. A clonotype was considered public if more than one individual shared it. Using fastp trimming at Q25 and MiXCR clonotype assembly, TCRdb reanalyzed the public sequencing data and kept in-frame beta chains. Every distinct CDR3 protein forms one entry, paired with its most common genes and DNA. V and J calls and clone size were set by TCRdb, not the authors. The sample yields 400,000 to 550,000 distinct CDR3 sequences; 16% were counted once. The ten largest make up roughly 23% of the sample.

This clonotype has more than one count but fewer than ten. What antigen it recognizes has not been identified. No quality values exist for individual bases; no much larger clone is one base distant. The sample's time point label, decoded: newly diagnosed GD, antithyroid drugs for less than 3 months. For both TCR sequencing and RNA sequencing, RNA was extracted from PBMCs using TRIzol. Graves' disease was diagnosed according to American Thyroid Association guidelines. Patients were recruited from an endocrinology department in Xi'an, China. From each patient, 8 to 10 milliliters of peripheral blood was collected into an EDTA anticoagulant tube. Ficoll Paque Plus density gradient separation was used to isolate PBMCs, and no further T cell sorting was done. An Agilent 2100 Bioanalyzer and agarose gel were used to check RNA quality, and a NanoDrop 2000 was used to measure RNA concentration. Taken from cysteine to phenylalanine, the CDR3 has 14 residues. The entry retains the CDR3 DNA only, 42 bases that are in frame from base 1. The germline V gene (reference sequence) provides CDR1 GTSNPN and CDR2 SVGIG. V sheds 2 bases and J sheds 5 bases, leaving 15 bases between their ends.

Paper-wide results and their limitations: Sequencing and analysis were limited to the TCR beta chain. The study examined only peripheral blood because the primary lesion, thyroid tissue, could not be accessed. Persistent disease showed preferential use of TRBV28, TRBJ1-2 and TRBJ2-5, whereas newly diagnosed disease favored TRBV20-1 and TRBJ2-1. Patients with persistent disease shared more public clonotypes (around 3,000) than newly diagnosed patients did (more than 900). Lower TCR Shannon entropy and fewer highly expanded clones were observed in persistent Graves' disease patients than in newly diagnosed patients, which suggested clonal expansion. The small sample size was acknowledged by the authors as a limitation that may reduce accuracy.

This sample also appeared in a second study, on T cells in Graves' hyperthyroidism and ophthalmopathy. Looking at the second paper: Graves' hyperthyroidism was defined as stable when no progression to ophthalmopathy occurred over 18 months of follow-up. The hyperthyroidism patients were between 18 and 65 years old and newly diagnosed, with a disease duration of less than 2 months. Any patient with an uncontrolled infection, another autoimmune disease, pregnancy or lactation was excluded. Clinical symptoms, serum thyroxine and TRAb, thyroid ultrasound, and orbital computed tomography formed the basis for the diagnoses. The first round of RT-PCR for the TCR CDR3 was performed with the HTBI primer set and the Qiagen OneStep RT-PCR kit. Most expanded thyroid clonotypes (frequency above 0.001) were also found in blood, which suggests that blood repertoires may mirror thyroid immune responses. A model built on a 13 V-J signature distinguished ophthalmopathy from stable hyperthyroidism, reaching about 89% sensitivity and 81.08% specificity in cross-validation and 80%/75% in testing. In validation, the model predicted progression to ophthalmopathy with around 71% sensitivity and approximately 78% specificity, a median of around 6.6 months before onset. TCR V-J signatures able to tell the groups apart were searched for in a discovery cohort of 100 or so patients, of whom more than 40 had Graves' ophthalmopathy and 57 had stable Graves' hyperthyroidism. Prospective prediction of ophthalmopathy was tested in an independent validation cohort consisting of some 18 hyperthyroidism patients and some 17 patients who later progressed to ophthalmopathy. The approximately 95 discovery patients were divided at random into training and test sets in a 7:3 ratio. In addition, the study compared T-cell repertoires in thyroid tissue and in blood from over 5 Graves' hyperthyroidism patients. Following sampling, methimazole starting at 30 mg daily was given to hyperthyroidism patients, and high-dose intravenous methylprednisolone was given to ophthalmopathy patients. A second multiplex PCR round built the libraries, followed by size selection and purification. Sequencing of the libraries was done on an Illumina HiSeq2000 using paired-end 100 bp reads. SOAPnuke was used to process the raw data, removing reads that contained adapters or uncalled bases, had a mean Phred below 15, or lacked an exact match to the constant primer or identifier. COPE v1.2.5 was used to merge high-quality paired reads, and clonotypes were defined as unique nucleotide sequences. MiTCR v1.1 was used to align clonotypes to the IMGT TRBV, TRBD and TRBJ reference segments. Only V-J combinations with frequency above 0.0001, covering 99% to 99.2% of repertoires, were analysed. A TCS score was defined as the ratio between F50 (clonal expansion) and ExV (chaos), using BLOSUM62-based TCRdist between CDR3 peptides within each V-J. Welch's t-statistics and random forest reduced around 550 V-J features to under 15, which were used in a naive Bayes classifier (R e1071). No statistical method was used to set the sample size in advance, and investigators knew the group allocation. The paper describes TCR Vbeta CDR3 sequencing of 135 peripheral blood samples, made up of about 40 ophthalmopathy patients, 70 to 75 hyperthyroidism patients and about 17 progressor patients.

Sequencing used peripheral blood mononuclear cells (PBMCs), obtained at new diagnosis, from a patient treated with antithyroid drugs. Recombination connected TRBV30 to TRBJ2-5; a weak D assignment points to TRBD2 (6 bases agree). This clonotype originated in a young woman with Graves disease. Donor details come from another sample of the same person, matched by shared clones. The CDR3 region: CAWSFGGTVETQYF. The nucleotide sequence is given as TGTGCCTGGAGTTTTGGCGGGACGGTGGAGACCCAGTACTTC.